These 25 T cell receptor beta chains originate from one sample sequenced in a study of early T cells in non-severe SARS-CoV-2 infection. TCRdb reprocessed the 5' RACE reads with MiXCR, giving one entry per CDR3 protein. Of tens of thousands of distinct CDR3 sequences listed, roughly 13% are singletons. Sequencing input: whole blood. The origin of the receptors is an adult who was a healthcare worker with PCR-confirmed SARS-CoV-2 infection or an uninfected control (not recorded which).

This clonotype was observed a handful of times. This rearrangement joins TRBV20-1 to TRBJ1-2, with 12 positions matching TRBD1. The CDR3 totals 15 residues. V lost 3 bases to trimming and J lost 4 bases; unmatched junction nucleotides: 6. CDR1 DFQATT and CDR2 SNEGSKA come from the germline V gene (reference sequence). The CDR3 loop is CSASAGTGGTYGYTF. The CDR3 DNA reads TGCAGTGCTAGCGCCGGGACAGGGGGCACCTATGGCTACACCTTC.

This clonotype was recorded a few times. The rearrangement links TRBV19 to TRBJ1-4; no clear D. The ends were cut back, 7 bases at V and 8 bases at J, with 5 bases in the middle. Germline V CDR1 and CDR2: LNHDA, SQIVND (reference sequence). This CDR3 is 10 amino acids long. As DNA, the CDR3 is TGTGCCAGTAAAAAGGAAAAACTGTTTTTT. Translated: CASKKEKLFF.

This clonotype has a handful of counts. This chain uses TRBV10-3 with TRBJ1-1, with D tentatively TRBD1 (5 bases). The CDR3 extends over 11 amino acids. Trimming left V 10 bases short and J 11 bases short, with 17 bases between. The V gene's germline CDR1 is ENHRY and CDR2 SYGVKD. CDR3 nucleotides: TGTGCCAGTAGGCACGGGGGTTTCGCTTTCTTT. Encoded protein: CASRHGGFAFF.

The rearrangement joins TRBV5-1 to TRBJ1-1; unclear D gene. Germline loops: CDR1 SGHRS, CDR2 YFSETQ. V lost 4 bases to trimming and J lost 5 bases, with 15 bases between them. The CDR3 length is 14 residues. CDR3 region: CASSLDPGGTEAFF. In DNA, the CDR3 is TGCGCCAGCAGCCTGGACCCAGGAGGGACTGAAGCTTTCTTT.

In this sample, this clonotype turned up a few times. CDR3: CATAGGGALAGELFF. For the CDR3, the DNA is TGTGCCACCGCGGGCGGGGGGGCCTTGGCCGGGGAGCTGTTTTTT. The rearrangement joins TRBV27 to TRBJ2-2, with 9 bases fitting TRBD2. The CDR3 extends over 15 amino acids. Germline V gene lookup returns CDR1 MNHEY and CDR2 SMNVEV (reference sequence). Trimming at V came to 10 bases and at J to 6 bases, leaving 12 bases not matched to a gene.

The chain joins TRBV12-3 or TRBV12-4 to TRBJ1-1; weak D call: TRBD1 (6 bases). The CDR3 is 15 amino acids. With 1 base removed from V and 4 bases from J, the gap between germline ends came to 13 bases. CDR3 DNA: TGTGCCAGCAGTTTAGTAGGGGGGCTGGGCACTGAAGCTTTCTTT. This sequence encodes CASSLVGGLGTEAFF.

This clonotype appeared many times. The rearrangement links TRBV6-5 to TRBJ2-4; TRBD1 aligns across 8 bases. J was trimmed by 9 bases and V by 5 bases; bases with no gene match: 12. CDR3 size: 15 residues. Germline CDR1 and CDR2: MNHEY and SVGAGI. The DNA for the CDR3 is TGTGCCAGCAGTCCCCGGACAGGGAAGGGTGGCATTCAGTACTTC. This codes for CASSPRTGKGGIQYF.

The CDR3, as DNA: TGTGCCAGCAGCTTGGCTACAGGGATCACCGGGGAGCTGTTTTTT. As protein: CASSLATGITGELFF. This chain joins TRBV5-5 and TRBJ2-2, with a tentative D call TRBD1 (6 bases). The CDR3 sequence is 15 residues long. V gave up 0 bases and J gave up 4 bases, with 10 bases separating them. From germline, CDR1 is SGHKS and CDR2 YYEKEE (reference sequence).

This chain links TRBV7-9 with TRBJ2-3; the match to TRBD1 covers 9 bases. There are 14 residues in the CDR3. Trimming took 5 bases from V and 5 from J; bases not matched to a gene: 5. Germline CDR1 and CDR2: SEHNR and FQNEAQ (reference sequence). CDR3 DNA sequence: TGTGCCAGCAGCCGAGGACAGGGGATAGATACGCAGTATTTT. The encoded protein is CASSRGQGIDTQYF.

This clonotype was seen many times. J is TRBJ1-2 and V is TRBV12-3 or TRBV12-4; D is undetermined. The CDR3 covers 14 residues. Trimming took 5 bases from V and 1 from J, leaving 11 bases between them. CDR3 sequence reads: CASSPDGYNYGYTF. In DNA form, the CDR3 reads TGTGCCAGCAGTCCAGACGGCTATAACTATGGCTACACCTTC.

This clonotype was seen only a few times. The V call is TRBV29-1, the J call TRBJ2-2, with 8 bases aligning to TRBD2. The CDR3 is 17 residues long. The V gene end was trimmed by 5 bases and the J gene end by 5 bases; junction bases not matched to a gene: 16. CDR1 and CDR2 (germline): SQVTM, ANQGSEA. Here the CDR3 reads CSVSTSGSRSGTGELFF. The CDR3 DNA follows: TGCAGCGTTTCTACTAGCGGCAGTAGGTCTGGGACCGGGGAGCTGTTTTTT.

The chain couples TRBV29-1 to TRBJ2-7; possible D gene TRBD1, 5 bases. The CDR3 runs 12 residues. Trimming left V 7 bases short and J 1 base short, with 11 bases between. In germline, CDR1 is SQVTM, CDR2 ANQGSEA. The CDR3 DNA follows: TGCAGCGCCTTGGACATTTCCTACGAGCAGTACTTC. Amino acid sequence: CSALDISYEQYF.

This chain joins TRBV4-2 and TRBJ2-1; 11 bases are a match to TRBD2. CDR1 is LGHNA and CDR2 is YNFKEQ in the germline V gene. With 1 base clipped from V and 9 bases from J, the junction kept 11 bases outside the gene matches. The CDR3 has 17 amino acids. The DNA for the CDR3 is TGTGCCAGCAGCCAAGGCATTACTAGCGGGGGTCCCAGTGAGCAGTTCTTC. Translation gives CASSQGITSGGPSEQFF.

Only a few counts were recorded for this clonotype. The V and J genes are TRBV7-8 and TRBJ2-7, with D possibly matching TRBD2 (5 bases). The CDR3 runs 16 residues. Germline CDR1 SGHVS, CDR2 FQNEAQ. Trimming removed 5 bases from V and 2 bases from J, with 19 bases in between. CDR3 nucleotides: TGTGCCAGCAGCCACCTCTCCAGCGGCATGCCCTACGAGCAGTACTTC. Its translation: CASSHLSSGMPYEQYF. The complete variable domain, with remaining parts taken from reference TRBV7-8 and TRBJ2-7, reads GAGVSQSPRYKVAKRGQDVALRCDPISGHVSLFWYQQALGQGPEFLTYFQNEAQLDKSGLPSDRFFAERPEGSVSTLKIQRTQQEDSAVYLCASSHLSSGMPYEQYFGPGTRLTVT.

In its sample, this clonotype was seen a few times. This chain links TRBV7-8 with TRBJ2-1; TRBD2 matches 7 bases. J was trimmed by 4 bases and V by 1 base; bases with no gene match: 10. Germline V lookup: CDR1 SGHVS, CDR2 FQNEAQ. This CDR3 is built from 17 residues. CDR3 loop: CASSLDPPGGSYNEQFF. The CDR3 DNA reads TGTGCCAGCAGCTTAGATCCCCCGGGGGGATCATACAATGAGCAGTTCTTC.

The CDR3 is CASSLTRADTGELFF. Here the CDR3 DNA reads TGTGCCAGCAGCTTAACCAGGGCCGACACCGGGGAGCTGTTTTTT. The chain is built from TRBV7-2 and TRBJ2-2; D might be TRBD1 (5 bases). Germline CDR1 and CDR2: SGHTA and FQGNSA. V was trimmed by 2 bases and J by 3 bases, leaving 10 bases between them. The CDR3 is 15 amino acids. Together with reference TRBV7-2 and TRBJ2-2, the CDR3 gives the full variable domain: GAGVSQSPSNKVTEKGKDVELRCDPISGHTALYWYRQSLGQGLEFLIYFQGNSAPDKSGLPSDRFSAERTGGSVSTLTIQRTQQEDSAVYLCASSLTRADTGELFFGEGSRLTVL.

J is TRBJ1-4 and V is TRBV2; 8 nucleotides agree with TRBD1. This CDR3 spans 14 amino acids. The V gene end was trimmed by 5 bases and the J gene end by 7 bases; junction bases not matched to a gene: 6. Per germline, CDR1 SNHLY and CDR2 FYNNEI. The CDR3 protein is CASSTGGYGEKLFF. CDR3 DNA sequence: TGTGCCAGCAGTACAGGGGGATACGGTGAAAAACTGTTTTTT.

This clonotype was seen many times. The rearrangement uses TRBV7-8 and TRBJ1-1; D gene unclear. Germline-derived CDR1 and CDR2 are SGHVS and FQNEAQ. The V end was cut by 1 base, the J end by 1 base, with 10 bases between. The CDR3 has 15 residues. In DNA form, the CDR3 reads TGTGCCAGCAGCTTAGGGATAGGAAGGAACACTGAAGCTTTCTTT. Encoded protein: CASSLGIGRNTEAFF. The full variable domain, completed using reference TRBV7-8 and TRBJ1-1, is GAGVSQSPRYKVAKRGQDVALRCDPISGHVSLFWYQQALGQGPEFLTYFQNEAQLDKSGLPSDRFFAERPEGSVSTLKIQRTQQEDSAVYLCASSLGIGRNTEAFFGQGTRLTVV.

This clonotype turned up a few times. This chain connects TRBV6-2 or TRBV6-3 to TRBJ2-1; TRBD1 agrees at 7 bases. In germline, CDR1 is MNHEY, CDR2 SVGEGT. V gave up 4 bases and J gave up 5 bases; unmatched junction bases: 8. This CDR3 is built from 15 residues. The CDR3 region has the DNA TGTGCCAGCAGTTCGCCCCGGGACAGAGACAATGAGCAGTTCTTC. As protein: CASSSPRDRDNEQFF.

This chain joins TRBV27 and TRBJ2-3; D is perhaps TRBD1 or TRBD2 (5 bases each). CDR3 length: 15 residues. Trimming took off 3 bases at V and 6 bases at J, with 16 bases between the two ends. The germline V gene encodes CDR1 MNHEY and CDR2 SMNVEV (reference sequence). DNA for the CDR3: TGTGCCAGCAGTTTTAGGCCAGGGAGAGGGGATACGCAGTATTTT. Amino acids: CASSFRPGRGDTQYF.

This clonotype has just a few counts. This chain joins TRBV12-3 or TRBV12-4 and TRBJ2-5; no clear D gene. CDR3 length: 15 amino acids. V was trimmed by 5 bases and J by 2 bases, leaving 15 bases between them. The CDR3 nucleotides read TGTGCCAGCAGTCCCCTGGGCACTGAACAAGAGACCCAGTACTTC. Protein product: CASSPLGTEQETQYF.

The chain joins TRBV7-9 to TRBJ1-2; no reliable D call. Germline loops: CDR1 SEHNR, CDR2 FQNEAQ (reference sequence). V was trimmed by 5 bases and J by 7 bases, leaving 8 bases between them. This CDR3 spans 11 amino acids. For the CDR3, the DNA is TGTGCCAGCAGCGTACATAGTGGCTACACCTTC. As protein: CASSVHSGYTF.

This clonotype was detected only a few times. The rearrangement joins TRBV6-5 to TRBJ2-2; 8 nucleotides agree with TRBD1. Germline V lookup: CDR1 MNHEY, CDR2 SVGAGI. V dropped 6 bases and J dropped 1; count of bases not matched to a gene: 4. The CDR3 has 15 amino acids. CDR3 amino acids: CASSGQGLNTGELFF. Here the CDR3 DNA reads TGTGCCAGCAGCGGACAGGGTTTGAACACCGGGGAGCTGTTTTTT.

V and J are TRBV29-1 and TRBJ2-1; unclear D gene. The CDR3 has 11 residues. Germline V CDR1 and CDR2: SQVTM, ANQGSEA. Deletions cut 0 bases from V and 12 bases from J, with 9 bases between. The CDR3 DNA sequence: TGCAGCGTTGAAGATCAGCAGTTGCAGTTCTTC. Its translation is CSVEDQQLQFF.

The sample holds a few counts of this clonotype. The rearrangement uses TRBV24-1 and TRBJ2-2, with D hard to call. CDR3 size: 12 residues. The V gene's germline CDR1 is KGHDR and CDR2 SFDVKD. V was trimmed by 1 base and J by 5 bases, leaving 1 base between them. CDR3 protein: CATSDFTGELFF. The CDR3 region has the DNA TGTGCCACCAGTGATTTTACCGGGGAGCTGTTTTTT.